The 32 T cell receptor beta chains below come from one sample, sequenced in a study of response to subunit inactivated influenza vaccine. TCRdb re-called the RT-PCR reads with MiXCR, one entry per CDR3 protein. The sample includes approximately 200,000 distinct CDR3 sequences, approximately 14% of them seen just once. This specimen was CD8+ T cells sorted from PBMCs, taken more than 4 days after vaccination. All receptors come from a man aged 50 to 60 who received an inactivated influenza vaccine.

V usage is TRBV3-1 and J usage is TRBJ2-1, with 14 bases fitting TRBD2. V dropped 4 bases and J dropped 8; count of bases not matched to a gene: 7. Germline values: CDR1 LGHDT, CDR2 YNNKEL (reference sequence). The CDR3 length is 16 residues. CDR3 sequence reads: CASSLEGLAGVYEQFF. CDR3 in DNA: TGTGCCAGCAGCCTAGAGGGACTAGCGGGAGTTTATGAGCAGTTCTTC.

This clonotype was seen many times. V is TRBV19 and J is TRBJ1-1; no definite D call. CDR1 is LNHDA and CDR2 is SQIVND in the germline V gene (reference sequence). Between the trimmed V and J ends, which lost 4 bases and 1 base, there was a span of 4 bases. The CDR3 length is 12 residues. CDR3 in amino acids: CASSTGNTEAFF. CDR3 coding DNA: TGTGCCAGTAGTACGGGGAACACTGAAGCTTTCTTT.

This chain uses TRBV7-8 with TRBJ2-1; 8 bases map to TRBD2. The CDR3 contains 17 residues. Germline values: CDR1 SGHVS, CDR2 FQNEAQ. With 0 bases clipped from V and 4 bases from J, the junction kept 8 bases outside the gene matches. CDR3 region: CASSLARAGGRYNEQFF. The CDR3 nucleotides read TGTGCCAGCAGCTTAGCGCGGGCGGGGGGACGTTACAATGAGCAGTTCTTC.

This clonotype was found a few times. The chain joins TRBV6-2 or TRBV6-3 to TRBJ1-5; maybe TRBD1 (5 bases). The CDR3 covers 13 residues. With 2 bases removed from V and 5 bases from J, the gap between germline ends came to 7 bases. CDR1 and CDR2 from the germline V gene are MNHEY and SVGEGT. CDR3 sequence reads: CASSYGGYQPQHF. DNA for the CDR3: TGTGCCAGCAGTTACGGGGGTTATCAGCCCCAGCATTTT.

This clonotype was seen more than once but under ten times. The chain couples TRBV10-3 to TRBJ2-5; 7 positions agree with TRBD1. Trimming removed 0 bases from V and 4 bases from J; junction bases left unmatched: 5. The CDR3 consists of 15 residues. Germline V lookup: CDR1 ENHRY, CDR2 SYGVKD. The CDR3 DNA is TGTGCCATCAGTGAGTCTGAGTCAGGGGGAGAGACCCAGTACTTC. It encodes CAISESESGGETQYF.

The V and J genes are TRBV12-3 or TRBV12-4 and TRBJ2-1; 7 positions agree with TRBD2. With 6 bases clipped from V and 3 bases from J, the junction kept 14 bases outside the gene matches. The CDR3 has 17 amino acids. The DNA for the CDR3 is TGTGCCAGCAGCCCAAACCCAGTCAGCGGGGACTACAATGAGCAGTTCTTC. It specifies CASSPNPVSGDYNEQFF.

The sample holds a few counts of this clonotype. The junction departs from germline at one end; a sequencing error may be responsible. The V call is TRBV4-1, the J call TRBJ2-1, with 11 positions matching TRBD1. Looked up from germline, CDR1 is MGHRA and CDR2 is YSYEKL. The CDR3 runs to 17 residues. The CDR3 reads CASSPSLGQGAYIEQFF. CDR3 coding DNA: TGCGCCAGCAGCCCCTCCCTCGGACAGGGGGCTTACATTGAGCAGTTCTTC.

This clonotype was seen only a few times. The chain uses TRBV20-1 and TRBJ2-7; 8 nucleotides match TRBD1. V shed 3 bases and J 4 bases; nucleotides not matched to a gene: 5. The CDR3 spans 13 residues. Germline V gene sequence: CDR1 DFQATT, CDR2 SNEGSKA (reference sequence). The CDR3 loop reads CSARTGAEYEQYF. DNA of the CDR3: TGCAGTGCTAGGACAGGGGCCGAGTACGAGCAGTACTTC.

This clonotype was detected many times. V gene TRBV7-9 combines with J gene TRBJ2-1, with D maybe TRBD2 (6 bases). V was cut by 1 base and J by 0 bases, with 7 bases left in between. The CDR3 totals 15 residues. The germline V gene encodes CDR1 SEHNR and CDR2 FQNEAQ (reference sequence). The CDR3 bases are TGTGCCAGCAGCTTAGTGACTAGCTCCTACAATGAGCAGTTCTTC. Translation: CASSLVTSSYNEQFF.

J is TRBJ2-7 and V is TRBV21-1; the table's D call of TRBD1 was not tested on the DNA. TRBV21-1 is a pseudogene locus. The CDR3 is made up of 13 amino acids. CDR3 nucleotides: TGTGCCAGCGGATCCCCCGCCTCCTACGAGCAGTACTTC. It translates to CASGSPASYEQYF.

Notes on this clonotype: No conserved phenylalanine or tryptophan ends this CDR3, so it is likely a read error. This chain links TRBV4-2 with TRBJ2-5; 7 nucleotides match TRBD2. The germline V gene has CDR1 LGHNA and CDR2 YNFKEQ. The V gene end was trimmed by 5 bases and the J gene end by 5 bases; junction bases not matched to a gene: 8. The CDR3 has 14 amino acids. CDR3 amino acids: CASSWGGVLETQYV. Written as DNA, the CDR3 is TGTGCCAGCAGCTGGGGGGGGGTCCTTGAGACCCAGTACGTC.

The sample holds a few counts of this clonotype. The rearrangement joins TRBV5-1 to TRBJ2-7; 11 bases fit TRBD2. Germline loops: CDR1 SGHRS, CDR2 YFSETQ. J lost 0 bases, V lost 3 bases, and 8 bases had no gene match. The CDR3 has 17 amino acids. Here the CDR3 reads CASSYWTSGPSSYEQYF. The CDR3 coding sequence is TGCGCCAGCAGCTACTGGACTAGCGGGCCGAGCTCCTACGAGCAGTACTTC.

This chain joins TRBV12-3 or TRBV12-4 and TRBJ1-2, with TRBD1 as a possible D gene (5 bases). The V and J ends lost 4 bases and 5 bases respectively, with 17 bases between them. CDR3 length: 15 amino acids. The CDR3 region has the DNA TGTGCCAGCAGTTCCCCGGTTGAAGGGGAATATGGCTACACCTTC. This sequence encodes CASSSPVEGEYGYTF.

Concerning this clonotype: A much larger clone differs by one base, so this may be a read error. This chain connects TRBV5-1 to TRBJ1-5; D remains unclear. The CDR3 is 15 amino acids. CDR1 is SGHRS and CDR2 is YFSETQ in the germline V gene. Written as DNA, the CDR3 is TGCGCCAGCAGCTTGGTCGGTGGGAGCAATCTGCCCCAGCATTTT. This sequence encodes CASSLVGGSNLPQHF.

J is TRBJ2-2 and V is TRBV12-3 or TRBV12-4; 7 bases fit TRBD1. The junction had 4 bases not matched to a gene; V was cut back by 8 bases and J by 7 bases. This CDR3 comprises 12 residues. The DNA for the CDR3 is TGTGCCAGCGTACAGGGGAACGGGGAGCTGTTTTTT. This encodes CASVQGNGELFF.

There are many counts of this clonotype. The chain uses TRBV7-8 and TRBJ1-1; D gene unclear. Germline V CDR1 and CDR2: SGHVS, FQNEAQ. The CDR3 extends over 16 amino acids. Trimming took 5 bases from V and 1 from J, leaving 17 bases between them. The CDR3 bases are TGTGCCAGCAGCGGCCCAATTCTCGCCAAGAACACTGAAGCTTTCTTT. This encodes CASSGPILAKNTEAFF.

This clonotype was observed once. J is TRBJ2-7 and V is TRBV6-2 or TRBV6-3; 8 nucleotides agree with TRBD1. The CDR3 is 13 residues long. Germline V gene sequence: CDR1 MNHEY, CDR2 SVGEGT. V lost 6 bases to trimming and J lost 6 bases; unmatched junction nucleotides: 7. The CDR3 nucleotides are TGTGCCAGCAGCCCTCAGGGGGCCCCCGAGCAGTACTTC. As protein: CASSPQGAPEQYF.

This clonotype was seen more than once but under ten times. This chain connects TRBV25-1 to TRBJ2-7; D is tentatively TRBD1 or TRBD2 (6 bases each). Per the germline V gene, CDR1 is MGHDK and CDR2 is SYGVNS. The CDR3 spans 14 residues. Trimming shortened V by 3 bases and J by 2 bases, and 11 bases separated the two germline ends. As DNA, the CDR3 is TGTGCCAGCAGTGACGGGGGCTCCCCCTACGAGCAGTACTTC. Protein product: CASSDGGSPYEQYF.

The V call is TRBV29-1, the J call TRBJ1-2, with 7 bases identical to TRBD1. With 6 bases clipped from V and 9 bases from J, the junction kept 10 bases outside the gene matches. CDR1 is SQVTM, CDR2 ANQGSEA, per germline. The CDR3 contains 12 residues. This CDR3 reads CSVPGQRGSYTF. The CDR3, as DNA: TGCAGCGTCCCGGGACAGAGGGGAAGCTACACCTTC.

This clonotype was seen a few times. This chain uses TRBV6-5 with TRBJ1-3, with D tentatively TRBD1 (6 bases). Germline CDR1 and CDR2: MNHEY and SVGAGI. The CDR3 totals 15 residues. Trimming stripped 4 bases from V and 0 bases from J, with 10 bases between. CDR3 region: CASSSEGDSGNTIYF. The CDR3 DNA is TGTGCCAGCAGTTCCGAGGGGGACTCTGGAAACACCATATATTTT.

This clonotype appeared many times. CDR3 loop: CASNTGGGLEQYF. CDR3 DNA: TGTGCCAGCAATACAGGGGGGGGGCTCGAGCAGTACTTC. This chain joins TRBV6-1 and TRBJ2-7; perhaps TRBD1 as D (8 bases). CDR3 size: 13 residues. CDR1 and CDR2 from the germline V gene are MNHNS and SASEGT. V gave up 7 bases and J gave up 6 bases, with 16 bases separating them.

This clonotype has only a few counts. The chain couples TRBV12-3 or TRBV12-4 to TRBJ2-1, with TRBD1 matching 9 bases. This CDR3 spans 14 amino acids. J lost 8 bases, V lost 2 bases, and 4 bases had no gene match. The CDR3 DNA is TGTGCCAGCAGTTTACCGGACAGGGGCGATGAGCAGTTCTTC. This codes for CASSLPDRGDEQFF.

The rearrangement links TRBV9 to TRBJ2-3; D is unresolved. V was shortened by 0 bases and J by 4 bases, with 9 bases between the two germline ends. This CDR3 has 14 residues. CDR1 is SGDLS and CDR2 is YYNGEE in the germline V gene. The CDR3 DNA sequence: TGTGCCAGCAGCGTAGAGATAGCCTCAGATACGCAGTATTTT. It encodes CASSVEIASDTQYF.

There are a few counts of this clonotype. The chain recombines TRBV9 with TRBJ2-7; TRBD1 matches at 10 bases. The CDR3 is 16 amino acids. Germline V lookup: CDR1 SGDLS, CDR2 YYNGEE. V gave up 0 bases and J gave up 2 bases; unmatched junction bases: 5. DNA of the CDR3: TGTGCCAGCAGCGTAGGTGGACAGGGGGGGACCTACGAGCAGTACTTC. Amino acid sequence: CASSVGGQGGTYEQYF.

This clonotype turned up a few times. This chain links TRBV27 with TRBJ2-3; unclear D gene. CDR1 and CDR2 from the germline V gene are MNHEY and SMNVEV (reference sequence). The ends were cut back, 3 bases at V and 3 bases at J, with 19 bases in the middle. This CDR3 region has 17 residues. DNA of the CDR3: TGTGCCAGCAGTTTTGTCCGGGCCGCAAAAGGAACAGATACGCAGTATTTT. Amino acid sequence: CASSFVRAAKGTDTQYF.

This clonotype was counted between two and nine times. The chain carries TRBV5-1 and TRBJ1-6, with 9 bases fitting TRBD1. With 4 bases clipped from V and 7 bases from J, the junction kept 9 bases outside the gene matches. From germline, CDR1 is SGHRS and CDR2 YFSETQ. CDR3 size: 16 residues. CDR3: CASSVTGGTGNSPLHF. Written as DNA, the CDR3 is TGCGCCAGCAGCGTAACAGGGGGCACGGGGAATTCACCCCTCCACTTT. The full variable domain, rest sourced from reference TRBV5-1 and TRBJ1-6, is KAGVTQTPRYLIKTRGQQVTLSCSPISGHRSVSWYQQTPGQGLQFLFEYFSETQRNKGNFPGRFSGRQFSNSRSEMNVSTLELGDSALYLCASSVTGGTGNSPLHFGNGTRLTVT.

This chain links TRBV20-1 with TRBJ2-7; either TRBD1 or TRBD2 may fit D (5 bases each). The CDR3 loop spans 16 amino acids. V shed 0 bases and J shed 3 bases, with 18 bases lying between them. CDR1 DFQATT and CDR2 SNEGSKA come from the germline V gene (reference sequence). The CDR3 nucleotides read TGCAGTGCTAGAGACCGGGACGGAACTCAACTCTACGAGCAGTACTTC. Amino acids: CSARDRDGTQLYEQYF.

This clonotype was observed at least ten times. The chain joins TRBV28 to TRBJ2-1; D remains ambiguous. CDR1 and CDR2 from the germline V gene are MDHEN and SYDVKM. V was cut by 3 bases and J by 0 bases, with 12 bases left in between. There are 16 residues in the CDR3. The CDR3 coding sequence is TGTGCCAGCAGTTTTGGTAGCAGAAGCTCCTACAATGAGCAGTTCTTC. Protein product: CASSFGSRSSYNEQFF.

This clonotype appeared a few times. The gene calls are TRBV7-8 and TRBJ2-1, with 13 bases fitting TRBD2. This CDR3 comprises 17 residues. From germline, CDR1 is SGHVS and CDR2 FQNEAQ. V was pared by 5 bases and J by 5 bases, with 9 bases of the junction left unmatched. CDR3 nucleotide sequence: TGTGCCAGCAGCCCCCGGACTAGCGGGAGCCCTAACAATGAGCAGTTCTTC. Its protein product is CASSPRTSGSPNNEQFF.

The sample holds a few counts of this clonotype. The CDR3 here is CASSFDGLAGGRSGELFF. CDR3 nucleotide sequence: TGTGCCAGCAGCTTCGACGGACTAGCGGGAGGGAGAAGCGGGGAGCTGTTTTTT. The chain has TRBV11-1 and TRBJ2-2; 15 bases fit TRBD2. The J segment lost 7 bases and the V segment lost 3 bases, leaving 9 bases of the junction unmatched. Germline V lookup: CDR1 SGHAT, CDR2 FQDESV (reference sequence). CDR3 length: 18 residues.

This clonotype was seen a few times. The V and J genes are TRBV6-5 and TRBJ2-6; D unclear. Trimming removed 0 bases at V and 0 bases at J, with 9 bases between. Germline V gives CDR1 MNHEY, CDR2 SVGAGI. The CDR3 runs 17 residues. CDR3 region: CASSYSIFVSGANVLTF. For the CDR3, the DNA is TGTGCCAGCAGTTACTCGATTTTCGTCTCTGGGGCCAACGTCCTGACTTTC.

The chain is built from TRBV7-9 and TRBJ1-2, with 8 bases identical to TRBD1. V shed 1 base and J 6 bases; nucleotides not matched to a gene: 10. Per germline, CDR1 SEHNR and CDR2 FQNEAQ (reference sequence). The CDR3 is 16 amino acids. The CDR3 DNA follows: TGTGCCAGCAGCTTAGGCAGTCGGGACAGGTTCAATGGCTACACCTTC. Protein sequence: CASSLGSRDRFNGYTF.